Below, 16 T cell receptor beta chains from the same sample are listed, as sequenced in a study of shared clonotypes between healthy human individuals. Profiled with immunoSEQ multiplex PCR; TCRdb holds only in-frame clones, not every one. The sample yields about 2 million clones, roughly 94% seen once. Naive CD8 isolation took CD45RO-negative cells positively selected for CCR7 and excluded terminally differentiated effector memory CD45RA+ cells. The sample comprised naive CD8+ T cells sorted from blood. The receptors shown here come from a man aged 18 to 30 in good health.

This chain connects TRBV4-3 to TRBJ2-1, with 8 nucleotides matching TRBD2. The CDR3 covers 16 residues. V lost 1 base, J lost 5 bases, and 7 bases stayed unmatched. CDR1 and CDR2 from the germline V gene are LGHNA and YSLEER. CDR3 sequence (DNA): TGCGCCAGCAGCCAAGGACTAGCGCCACTTGACAATGAGCAGTTCTTC. It encodes CASSQGLAPLDNEQFF.

This chain connects TRBV11-2 to TRBJ2-7; 7 bases map to TRBD2. Per germline, CDR1 SGHAT and CDR2 FQNNGV. V trimming: 2 bases; J trimming: 7 bases; junction bases outside the gene matches: 2. The CDR3 covers 12 residues. CDR3 bases: TGTGCCAGCAGCTTACTAGCGGTAGAGCAGTACTTC. It is translated as CASSLLAVEQYF.

This clone is a singleton in its sample. V usage is TRBV7-9 and J usage is TRBJ1-2; D remains unclear. The CDR3 totals 17 residues. From germline, CDR1 is SEHNR and CDR2 FQNEAQ (reference sequence). The V gene lost 0 bases and the J gene lost 2 bases, with 16 bases spanning the gap. CDR3 bases: TGTGCCAGCAGCTTAGCATCTTTAGGTCAGCTAAACTATGGCTACACCTTC. Its protein is CASSLASLGQLNYGYTF.

This clone was counted a few times. Other nucleotide sequences from this sample produce the same CDR3. The rearrangement joins TRBV7-9 to TRBJ2-7; no firm D call. The germline V and J ends were trimmed by 5 bases and 7 bases, with 15 bases remaining between them. The CDR3 runs to 13 residues. Germline values: CDR1 SEHNR, CDR2 FQNEAQ (reference sequence). For the CDR3, the DNA is TGTGCCAGCAGCCCCCACGGTTTCGAAGAGCAGTACTTC. Its protein product is CASSPHGFEEQYF.

The chain is built from TRBV9 and TRBJ2-3; no definite D call. In germline, CDR1 is SGDLS, CDR2 YYNGEE. The CDR3 length is 13 residues. Trimming pared 4 bases from V and 4 bases from J, leaving 10 bases between. The CDR3 sequence: CASSFWGPDTQYF. CDR3 sequence (DNA): TGTGCCAGCAGCTTCTGGGGTCCAGATACGCAGTATTTT.

The chain combines TRBV2 with TRBJ2-5, with 7 bases matching TRBD2. Germline CDR1 is SNHLY and CDR2 is FYNNEI. V shed 8 bases and J 1 base; nucleotides not matched to a gene: 10. The CDR3 is 15 amino acids. Written as DNA, the CDR3 is TGTGCCAGCGCATCCTGGGCTAGCGGCCAAGAGACCCAGTACTTC. This translates into CASASWASGQETQYF. Based on the CDR3 plus reference TRBV2 and TRBJ2-5, the full variable domain is EPEVTQTPSHQVTQMGQEVILRCVPISNHLYFYWYRQILGQKVEFLVSFYNNEISEKSEIFDDQFSVERPDGSNFTLKIRSTKLEDSAMYFCASASWASGQETQYFGPGTRLLVL.

The chain employs TRBV12-2 and TRBJ2-7; no check of the table's D call, TRBD1, against the DNA was made. TRBV12-2 is tagged as a pseudogene. The CDR3 is 16 residues long. DNA of the CDR3: TGTGCAAGTCGCTTAGGAGCACAGGGGGCCGTCTACGAGCAGTACTTC. This translates into CASRLGAQGAVYEQYF.

CDR3 sequence: CATSPRDGELYNSPLHF. CDR3 nucleotide sequence: TGTGCCACCAGCCCCCGGGACGGAGAACTTTATAATTCACCCCTCCACTTT. The chain joins TRBV15 to TRBJ1-6; possibly TRBD1 for D (5 bases). Germline V gives CDR1 LNHNV, CDR2 YYDKDF (reference sequence). The CDR3 spans 17 residues. Trimming removed 5 bases from V and 4 bases from J, with 18 bases in between.

V usage is TRBV29-1 and J usage is TRBJ1-1; no firm D call. Trimming stripped 7 bases from V and 1 base from J, with 13 bases between. Per the germline V gene, CDR1 is SQVTM and CDR2 is ANQGSEA. The CDR3 loop spans 13 amino acids. The CDR3 DNA is TGCAGCGCCCAAAAGGGCAGGAACACTGAAGCTTTCTTT. Translating it yields CSAQKGRNTEAFF.

Concerning this clone itself: A read error may produce the germline difference seen at one junction end. The chain couples TRBV5-7 to TRBJ2-1, with 10 bases that match TRBD2. TRBV5-7 has ORF status, its function being uncertain. The CDR3 is made up of 15 amino acids. The CDR3 region is CASRLGLAFYNEQFF. The CDR3 nucleotides read TGTGCCAGCCGCTTGGGACTAGCGTTTTACAATGAGCAGTTCTTC.

This chain connects TRBV7-9 to TRBJ2-2, with D unresolved. Trimming took 6 bases from V and 5 from J, leaving 13 bases between them. The CDR3 totals 14 residues. From germline, CDR1 is SEHNR and CDR2 FQNEAQ (reference sequence). CDR3: CASSAIIPTGELFF. The CDR3 DNA sequence: TGTGCCAGCAGTGCCATAATACCGACCGGGGAGCTGTTTTTT.

J is TRBJ2-5 and V is TRBV7-8; D gene unclear. Germline V gene sequence: CDR1 SGHVS, CDR2 FQNEAQ. This CDR3 comprises 14 residues. V gave up 7 bases and J gave up 8 bases, with 20 bases separating them. The chain's CDR3 is CASIPEGPPVTQYF. The DNA of the CDR3 is TGTGCCAGCATTCCCGAAGGGCCCCCCGTCACCCAGTACTTC.

The chain has TRBV4-1 and TRBJ2-1; tentatively, D is TRBD1 (5 bases). The CDR3 runs to 14 residues. Germline CDR1 is MGHRA and CDR2 is YSYEKL. V lost 0 bases and J 7 bases, leaving 10 bases between the germline ends. The chain's CDR3 is CASSQEVTANEQFF. Written as DNA, the CDR3 is TGCGCCAGCAGCCAAGAGGTGACAGCGAATGAGCAGTTCTTC.

The chain combines TRBV25-1 with TRBJ2-7, with D hard to call. This CDR3 region has 13 residues. Trimming took off 3 bases at V and 2 bases at J, with 8 bases between the two ends. Germline V gene lookup returns CDR1 MGHDK and CDR2 SYGVNS. The CDR3: CASSDPLTYEQYF. The CDR3 DNA reads as TGTGCCAGCAGTGATCCCCTTACCTACGAGCAGTACTTC.

This chain joins TRBV10-1 and TRBJ1-4; 9 bases fit TRBD1. The CDR3 consists of 15 residues. V gave up 3 bases and J gave up 4 bases; unmatched junction bases: 3. In germline, CDR1 is WNHNN, CDR2 SYGVQD (reference sequence). The CDR3 DNA sequence: TGCGCCAGCAGTGATTTGGACAGGGGTAATGAAAAACTGTTTTTT. Its protein product is CASSDLDRGNEKLFF.

The rearrangement joins TRBV12-1 to TRBJ1-1; the DNA was not compared with TRBD1, the D call given in the table. TRBV12-1 is termed a pseudogene. The CDR3 length is 13 residues. As DNA, the CDR3 is TGTGCCAGCAGCCACCAACAGGGGACTGAAGCTTTCTTT. It yields the protein CASSHQQGTEAFF.